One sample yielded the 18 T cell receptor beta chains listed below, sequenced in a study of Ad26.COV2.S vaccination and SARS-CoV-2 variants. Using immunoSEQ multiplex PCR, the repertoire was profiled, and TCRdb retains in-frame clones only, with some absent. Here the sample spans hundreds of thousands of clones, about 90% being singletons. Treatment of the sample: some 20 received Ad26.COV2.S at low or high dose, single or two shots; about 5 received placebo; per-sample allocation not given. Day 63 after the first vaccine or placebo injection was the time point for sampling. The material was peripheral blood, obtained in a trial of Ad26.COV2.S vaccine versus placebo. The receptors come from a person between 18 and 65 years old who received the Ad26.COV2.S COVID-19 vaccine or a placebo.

The CDR3 protein is CAKTGTSGVQSSYEQYF. The CDR3, as DNA: TGTGCCAAAACCGGGACTAGCGGGGTTCAAAGCTCCTACGAGCAGTACTTC. This chain uses TRBV3-1 (or the pseudogene TRBV3-2) with TRBJ2-7, with 13 bases identical to TRBD2. The CDR3 sequence is 17 residues long. The trim removed 10 bases at V and 0 bases at J, leaving 12 bases unmatched. Germline lookup yields CDR1 LGHDT and CDR2 YNNKEL (reference sequence).

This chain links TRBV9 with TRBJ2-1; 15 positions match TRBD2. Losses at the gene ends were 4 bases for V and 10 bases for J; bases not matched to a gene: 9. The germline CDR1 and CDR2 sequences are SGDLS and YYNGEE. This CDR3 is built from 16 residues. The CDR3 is CASSSIGGTSGGEQFF. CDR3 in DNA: TGTGCCAGCAGCTCGATAGGAGGGACTAGCGGGGGGGAGCAGTTCTTC.

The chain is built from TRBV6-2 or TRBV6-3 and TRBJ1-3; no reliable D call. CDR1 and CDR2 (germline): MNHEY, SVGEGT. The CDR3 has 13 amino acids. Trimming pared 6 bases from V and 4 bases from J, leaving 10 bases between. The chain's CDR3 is CASSYRKGNTIYF. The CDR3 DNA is TGTGCCAGCAGCTATCGAAAGGGAAACACCATATATTTT.

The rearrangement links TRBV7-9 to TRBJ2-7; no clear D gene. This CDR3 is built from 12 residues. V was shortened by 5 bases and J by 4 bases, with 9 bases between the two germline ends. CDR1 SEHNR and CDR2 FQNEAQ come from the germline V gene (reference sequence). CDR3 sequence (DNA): TGTGCCAGCAGCACACGCTCTTACGAGCAGTACTTC. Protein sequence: CASSTRSYEQYF. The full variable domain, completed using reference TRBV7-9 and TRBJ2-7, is DTGVSQNPRHKITKRGQNVTFRCDPISEHNRLYWYRQTLGQGPEFLTYFQNEAQLEKSRLLSDRFSAERPKGSFSTLEIQRTEQGDSAMYLCASSTRSYEQYFGPGTRLTVT.

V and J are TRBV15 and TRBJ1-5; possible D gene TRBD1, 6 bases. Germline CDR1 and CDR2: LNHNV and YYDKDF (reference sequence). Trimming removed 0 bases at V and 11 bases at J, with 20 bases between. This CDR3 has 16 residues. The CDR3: CATSRDVRGAVRAQHF. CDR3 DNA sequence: TGTGCCACCAGCAGAGATGTCCGGGGGGCGGTGCGGGCCCAGCATTTT.

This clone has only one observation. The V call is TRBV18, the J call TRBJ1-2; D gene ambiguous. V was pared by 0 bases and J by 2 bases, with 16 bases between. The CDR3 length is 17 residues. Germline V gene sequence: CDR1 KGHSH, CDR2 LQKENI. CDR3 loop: CASSPPVGPLQNYGYTF. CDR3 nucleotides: TGTGCCAGCTCACCACCGGTAGGACCCCTTCAAAACTATGGCTACACCTTC.

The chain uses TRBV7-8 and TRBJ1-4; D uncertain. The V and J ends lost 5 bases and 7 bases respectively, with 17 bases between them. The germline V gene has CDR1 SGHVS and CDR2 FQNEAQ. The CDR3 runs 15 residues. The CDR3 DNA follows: TGTGCCAGCAGCCCGACGCGGATTAGCGGTGAAAAACTGTTTTTT. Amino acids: CASSPTRISGEKLFF.

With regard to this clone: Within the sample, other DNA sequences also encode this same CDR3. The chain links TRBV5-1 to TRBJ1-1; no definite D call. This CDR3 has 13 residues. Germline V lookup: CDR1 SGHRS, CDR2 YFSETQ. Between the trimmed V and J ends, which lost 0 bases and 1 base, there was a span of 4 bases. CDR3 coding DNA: TGCGCCAGCAGCTTGGCAGGGAACACTGAAGCTTTCTTT. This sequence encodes CASSLAGNTEAFF.

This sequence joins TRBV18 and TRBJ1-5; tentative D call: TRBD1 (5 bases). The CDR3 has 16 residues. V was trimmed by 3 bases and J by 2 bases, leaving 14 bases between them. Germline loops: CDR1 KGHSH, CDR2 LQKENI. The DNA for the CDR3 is TGTGCCAGCTCACCGCGGGGCAGCGAACGCAATCAGCCCCAGCATTTT. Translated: CASSPRGSERNQPQHF.

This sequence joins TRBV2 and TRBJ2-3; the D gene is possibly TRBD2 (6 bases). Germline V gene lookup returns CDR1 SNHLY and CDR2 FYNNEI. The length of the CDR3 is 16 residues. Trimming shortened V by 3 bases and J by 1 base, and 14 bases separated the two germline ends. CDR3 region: CASSEGKAGRTDTQYF. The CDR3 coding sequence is TGTGCCAGCAGTGAGGGAAAGGCGGGACGCACAGATACGCAGTATTTT. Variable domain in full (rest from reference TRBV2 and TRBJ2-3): EPEVTQTPSHQVTQMGQEVILRCVPISNHLYFYWYRQILGQKVEFLVSFYNNEISEKSEIFDDQFSVERPDGSNFTLKIRSTKLEDSAMYFCASSEGKAGRTDTQYFGPGTRLTVL.

The CDR3 nucleotides are TGTGCCAGTACCCTGTGGGGGCGGCGGACTGAAGCTTTCTTT. This sequence encodes CASTLWGRRTEAFF. This sequence joins TRBV19 and TRBJ1-1; weak D call: TRBD1 (6 bases). Per germline, CDR1 LNHDA and CDR2 SQIVND (reference sequence). The CDR3 consists of 14 residues. With 7 bases removed from V and 5 bases from J, the gap between germline ends came to 17 bases.

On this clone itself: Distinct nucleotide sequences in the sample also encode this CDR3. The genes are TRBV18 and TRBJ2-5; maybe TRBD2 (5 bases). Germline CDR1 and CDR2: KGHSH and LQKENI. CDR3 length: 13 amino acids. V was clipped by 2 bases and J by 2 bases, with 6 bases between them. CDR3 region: CASSPGLQETQYF. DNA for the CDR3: TGTGCCAGCTCACCAGGACTTCAAGAGACCCAGTACTTC. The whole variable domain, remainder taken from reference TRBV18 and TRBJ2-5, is NAGVMQNPRHLVRRRGQEARLRCSPMKGHSHVYWYRQLPEEGLKFMVYLQKENIIDESGMPKERFSAEFPKEGPSILRIQQVVRGDSAAYFCASSPGLQETQYFGPGTRLLVL.

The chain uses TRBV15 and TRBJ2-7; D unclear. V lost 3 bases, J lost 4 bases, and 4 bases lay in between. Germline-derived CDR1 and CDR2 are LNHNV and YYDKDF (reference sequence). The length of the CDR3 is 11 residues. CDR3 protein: CATSSGYEQYF. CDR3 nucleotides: TGTGCCACCAGCAGTGGATACGAGCAGTACTTC.

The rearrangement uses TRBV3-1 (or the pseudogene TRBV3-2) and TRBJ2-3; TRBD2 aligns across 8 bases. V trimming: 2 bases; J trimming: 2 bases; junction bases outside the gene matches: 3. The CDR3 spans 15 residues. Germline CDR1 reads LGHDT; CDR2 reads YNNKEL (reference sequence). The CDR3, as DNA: TGTGCCAGCAGCCAACAGCGGGGGACCACAGATACGCAGTATTTT. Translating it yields CASSQQRGTTDTQYF.

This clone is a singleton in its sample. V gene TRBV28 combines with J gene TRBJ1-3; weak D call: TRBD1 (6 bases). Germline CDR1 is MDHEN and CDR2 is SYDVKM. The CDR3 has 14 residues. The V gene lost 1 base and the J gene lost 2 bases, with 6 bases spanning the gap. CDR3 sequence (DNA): TGTGCCAGCAGTTTATCAGGGGCTGGAAACACCATATATTTT. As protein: CASSLSGAGNTIYF.

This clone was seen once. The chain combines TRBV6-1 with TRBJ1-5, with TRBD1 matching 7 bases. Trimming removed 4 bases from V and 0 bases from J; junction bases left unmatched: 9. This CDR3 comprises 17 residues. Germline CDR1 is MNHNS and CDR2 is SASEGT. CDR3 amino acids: CASSGQGQVTSNQPQHF. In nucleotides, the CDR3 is TGTGCCAGCAGTGGTCAAGGACAGGTTACTAGCAATCAGCCCCAGCATTTT.

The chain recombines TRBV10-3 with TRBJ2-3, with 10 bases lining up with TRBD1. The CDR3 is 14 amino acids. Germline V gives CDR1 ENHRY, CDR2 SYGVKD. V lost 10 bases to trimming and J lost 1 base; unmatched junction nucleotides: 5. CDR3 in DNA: TGTGCCACCGCGGGGACAGGGGGCACAGATACGCAGTATTTT. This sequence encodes CATAGTGGTDTQYF.

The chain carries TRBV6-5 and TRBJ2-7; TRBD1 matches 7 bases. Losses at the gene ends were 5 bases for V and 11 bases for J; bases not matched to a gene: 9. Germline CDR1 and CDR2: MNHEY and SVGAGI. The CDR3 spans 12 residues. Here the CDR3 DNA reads TGTGCCAGCAGTAAAAGACAGGGCGGCGAGTACTTC. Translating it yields CASSKRQGGEYF.